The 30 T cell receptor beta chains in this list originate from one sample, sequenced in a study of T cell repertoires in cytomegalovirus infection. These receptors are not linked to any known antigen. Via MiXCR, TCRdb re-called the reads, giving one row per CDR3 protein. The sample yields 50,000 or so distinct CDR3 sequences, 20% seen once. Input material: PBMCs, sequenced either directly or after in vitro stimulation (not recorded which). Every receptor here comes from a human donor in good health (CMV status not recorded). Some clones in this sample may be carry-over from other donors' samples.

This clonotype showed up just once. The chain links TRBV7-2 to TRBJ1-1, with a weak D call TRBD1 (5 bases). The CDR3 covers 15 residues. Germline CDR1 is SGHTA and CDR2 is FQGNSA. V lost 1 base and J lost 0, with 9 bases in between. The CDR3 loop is CASSLETVMNTEAFF. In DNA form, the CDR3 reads TGTGCCAGCAGCTTAGAGACAGTAATGAACACTGAAGCTTTCTTT.

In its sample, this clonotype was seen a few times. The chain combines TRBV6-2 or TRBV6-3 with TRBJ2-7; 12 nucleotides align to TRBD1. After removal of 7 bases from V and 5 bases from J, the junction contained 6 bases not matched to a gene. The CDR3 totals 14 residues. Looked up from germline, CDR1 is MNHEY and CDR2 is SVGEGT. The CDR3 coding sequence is TGTGCCAGCACCGGGACAGGGGGCTTAAACGAGCAGTACTTC. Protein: CASTGTGGLNEQYF.

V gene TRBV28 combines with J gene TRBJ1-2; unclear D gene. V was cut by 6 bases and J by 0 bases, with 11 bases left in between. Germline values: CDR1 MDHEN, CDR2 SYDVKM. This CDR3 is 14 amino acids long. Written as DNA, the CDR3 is TGTGCCAGCAGGGAGCAGTCAACTAACTATGGCTACACCTTC. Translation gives CASREQSTNYGYTF.

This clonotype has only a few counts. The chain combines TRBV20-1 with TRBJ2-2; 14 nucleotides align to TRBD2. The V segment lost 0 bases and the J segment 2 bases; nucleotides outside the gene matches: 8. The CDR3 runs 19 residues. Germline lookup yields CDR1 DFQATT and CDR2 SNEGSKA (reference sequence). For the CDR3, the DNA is TGCAGTGCTAGAGATATCGGACTAGCGGGAGGACCAAACACCGGGGAGCTGTTTTTT. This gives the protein CSARDIGLAGGPNTGELFF.

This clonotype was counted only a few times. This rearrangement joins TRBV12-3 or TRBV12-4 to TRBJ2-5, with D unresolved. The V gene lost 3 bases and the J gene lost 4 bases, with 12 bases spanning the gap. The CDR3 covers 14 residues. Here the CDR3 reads CASSFSGMGETQYF. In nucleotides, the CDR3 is TGTGCCAGCAGTTTTAGTGGGATGGGAGAGACCCAGTACTTC.

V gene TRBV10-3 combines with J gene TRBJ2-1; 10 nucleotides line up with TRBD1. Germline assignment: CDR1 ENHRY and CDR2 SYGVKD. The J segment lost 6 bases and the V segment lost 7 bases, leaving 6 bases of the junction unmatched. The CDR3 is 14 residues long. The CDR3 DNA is TGTGCCATCAAGGACAGGGGGACCTTCAATGAGCAGTTCTTC. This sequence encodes CAIKDRGTFNEQFF.

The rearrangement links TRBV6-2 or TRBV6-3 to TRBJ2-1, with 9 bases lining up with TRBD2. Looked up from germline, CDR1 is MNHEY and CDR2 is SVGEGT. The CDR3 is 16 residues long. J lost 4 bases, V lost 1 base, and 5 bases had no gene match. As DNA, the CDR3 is TGTGCCAGCAGTTACTGGGAACTAGCGGGTTACAATGAGCAGTTCTTC. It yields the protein CASSYWELAGYNEQFF.

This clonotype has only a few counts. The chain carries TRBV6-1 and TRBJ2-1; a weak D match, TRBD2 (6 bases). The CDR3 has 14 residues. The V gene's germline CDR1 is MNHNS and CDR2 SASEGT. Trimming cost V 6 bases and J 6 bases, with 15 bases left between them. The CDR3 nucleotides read TGTGCCAGCAGGGCCTTGCTTAGCGGCAATGAGCAGTTCTTC. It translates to CASRALLSGNEQFF.

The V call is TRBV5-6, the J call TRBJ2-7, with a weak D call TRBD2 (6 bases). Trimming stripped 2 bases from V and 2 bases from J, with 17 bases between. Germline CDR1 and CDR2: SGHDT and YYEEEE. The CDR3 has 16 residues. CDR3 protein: CASSLRPEGFAYEQYF. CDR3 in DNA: TGTGCCAGCAGCTTAAGGCCGGAGGGTTTTGCCTACGAGCAGTACTTC.

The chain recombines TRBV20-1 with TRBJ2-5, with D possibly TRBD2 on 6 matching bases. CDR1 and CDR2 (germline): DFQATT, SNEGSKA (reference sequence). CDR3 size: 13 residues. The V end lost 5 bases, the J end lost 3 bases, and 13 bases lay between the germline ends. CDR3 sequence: CSARLDPKETQYF. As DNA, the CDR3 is TGCAGTGCTCGACTAGACCCCAAAGAGACCCAGTACTTC.

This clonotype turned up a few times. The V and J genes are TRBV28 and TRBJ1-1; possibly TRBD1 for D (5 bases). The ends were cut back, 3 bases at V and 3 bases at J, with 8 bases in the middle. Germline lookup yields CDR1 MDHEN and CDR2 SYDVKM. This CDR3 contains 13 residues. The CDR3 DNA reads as TGTGCCAGCAGTTTCAGACAGTACACTGAAGCTTTCTTT. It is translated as CASSFRQYTEAFF.

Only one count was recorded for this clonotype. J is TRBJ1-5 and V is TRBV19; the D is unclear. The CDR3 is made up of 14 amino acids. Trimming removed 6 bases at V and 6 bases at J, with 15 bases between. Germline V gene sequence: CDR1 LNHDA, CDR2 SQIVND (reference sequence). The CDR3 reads CASSRREGSQPQHF. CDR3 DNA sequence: TGTGCCAGTAGCAGGAGAGAGGGCAGTCAGCCCCAGCATTTT.

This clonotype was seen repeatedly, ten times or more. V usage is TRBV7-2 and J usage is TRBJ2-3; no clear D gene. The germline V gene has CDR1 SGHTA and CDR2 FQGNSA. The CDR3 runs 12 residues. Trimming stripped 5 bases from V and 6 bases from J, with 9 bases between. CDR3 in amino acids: CASSNPGDTQYF. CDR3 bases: TGTGCCAGCAGCAATCCGGGCGATACGCAGTATTTT.

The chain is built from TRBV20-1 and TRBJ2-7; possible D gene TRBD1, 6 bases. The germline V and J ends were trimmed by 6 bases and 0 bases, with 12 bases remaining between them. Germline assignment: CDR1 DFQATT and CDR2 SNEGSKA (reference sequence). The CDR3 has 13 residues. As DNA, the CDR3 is TGCAGTGCAACCGGGACACCCTCCTACGAGCAGTACTTC. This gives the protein CSATGTPSYEQYF.

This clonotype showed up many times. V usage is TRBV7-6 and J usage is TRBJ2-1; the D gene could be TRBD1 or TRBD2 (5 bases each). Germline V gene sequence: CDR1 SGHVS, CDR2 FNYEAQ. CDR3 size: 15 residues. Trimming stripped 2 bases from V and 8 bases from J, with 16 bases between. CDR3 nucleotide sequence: TGTGCCAGCAGCTTAAACGGGGAAAAAGGGGATGAGCAGTTCTTC. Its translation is CASSLNGEKGDEQFF.

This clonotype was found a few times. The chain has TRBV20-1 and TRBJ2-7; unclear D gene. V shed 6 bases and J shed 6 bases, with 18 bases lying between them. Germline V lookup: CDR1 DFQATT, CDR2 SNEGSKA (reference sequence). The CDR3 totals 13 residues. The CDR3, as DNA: TGCAGTGCAAAAGGCAGGATTATGGGCGAGCAGTACTTC. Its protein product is CSAKGRIMGEQYF.

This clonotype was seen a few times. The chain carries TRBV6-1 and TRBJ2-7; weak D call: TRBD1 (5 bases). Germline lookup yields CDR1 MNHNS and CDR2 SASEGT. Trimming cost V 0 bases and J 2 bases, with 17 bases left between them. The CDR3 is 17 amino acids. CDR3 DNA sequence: TGTGCCAGCAGTGAAGCTGTTAGTCCGGACACAGCCTACGAGCAGTACTTC. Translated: CASSEAVSPDTAYEQYF.

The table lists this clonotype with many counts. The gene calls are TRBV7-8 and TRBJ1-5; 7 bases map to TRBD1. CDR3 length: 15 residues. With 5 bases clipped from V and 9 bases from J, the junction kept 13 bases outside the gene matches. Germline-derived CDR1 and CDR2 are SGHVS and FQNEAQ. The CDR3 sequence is CASSPTGQVLRPQHF. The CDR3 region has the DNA TGTGCCAGCAGCCCTACCGGACAGGTTCTCCGGCCCCAGCATTTT.

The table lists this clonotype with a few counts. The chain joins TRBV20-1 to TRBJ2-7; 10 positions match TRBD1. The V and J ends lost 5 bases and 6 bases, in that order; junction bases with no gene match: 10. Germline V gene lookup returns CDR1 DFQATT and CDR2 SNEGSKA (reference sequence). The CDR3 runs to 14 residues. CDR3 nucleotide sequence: TGCAGTGCTTTTTCCTACGGGACAGGGGCCGAGCAGTACTTC. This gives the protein CSAFSYGTGAEQYF.

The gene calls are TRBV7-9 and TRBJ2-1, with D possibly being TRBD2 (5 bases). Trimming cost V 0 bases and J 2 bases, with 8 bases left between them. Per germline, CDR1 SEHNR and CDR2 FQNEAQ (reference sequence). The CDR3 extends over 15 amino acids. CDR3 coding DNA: TGTGCCAGCAGCTTAGCGGCGGGCGCCTACAATGAGCAGTTCTTC. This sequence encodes CASSLAAGAYNEQFF.

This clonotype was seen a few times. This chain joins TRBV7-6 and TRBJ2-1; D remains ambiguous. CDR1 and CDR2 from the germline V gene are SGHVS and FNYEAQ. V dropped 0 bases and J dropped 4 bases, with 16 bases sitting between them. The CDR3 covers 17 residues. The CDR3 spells CASSLASGWEPYNEQFF. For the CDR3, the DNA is TGTGCCAGCAGCTTAGCGTCCGGGTGGGAACCATACAATGAGCAGTTCTTC.

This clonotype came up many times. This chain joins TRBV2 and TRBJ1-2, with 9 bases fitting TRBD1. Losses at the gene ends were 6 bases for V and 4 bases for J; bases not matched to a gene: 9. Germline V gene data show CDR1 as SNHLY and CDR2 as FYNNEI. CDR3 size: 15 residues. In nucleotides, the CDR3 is TGTGCCAGCAGGGGTGTAACAGGGGGCGGCTATGGCTACACCTTC. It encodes CASRGVTGGGYGYTF. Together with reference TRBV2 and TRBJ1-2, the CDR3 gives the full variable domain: EPEVTQTPSHQVTQMGQEVILRCVPISNHLYFYWYRQILGQKVEFLVSFYNNEISEKSEIFDDQFSVERPDGSNFTLKIRSTKLEDSAMYFCASRGVTGGGYGYTFGSGTRLTVV.

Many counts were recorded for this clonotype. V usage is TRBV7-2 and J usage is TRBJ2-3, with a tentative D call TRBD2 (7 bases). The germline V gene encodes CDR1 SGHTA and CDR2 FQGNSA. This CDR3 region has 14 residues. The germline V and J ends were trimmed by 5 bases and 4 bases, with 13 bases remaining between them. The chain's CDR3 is CASSPEGGADTQYF. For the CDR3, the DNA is TGTGCCAGCAGCCCGGAAGGGGGGGCAGATACGCAGTATTTT.

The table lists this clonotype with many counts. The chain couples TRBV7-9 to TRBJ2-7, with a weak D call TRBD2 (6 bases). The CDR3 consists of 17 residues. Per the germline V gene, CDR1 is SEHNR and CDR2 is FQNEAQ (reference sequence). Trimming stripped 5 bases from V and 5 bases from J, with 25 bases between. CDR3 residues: CASSGYSRDFLPNEQYF. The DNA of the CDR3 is TGTGCCAGCAGCGGGTACAGCCGGGACTTCCTACCCAACGAGCAGTACTTC.

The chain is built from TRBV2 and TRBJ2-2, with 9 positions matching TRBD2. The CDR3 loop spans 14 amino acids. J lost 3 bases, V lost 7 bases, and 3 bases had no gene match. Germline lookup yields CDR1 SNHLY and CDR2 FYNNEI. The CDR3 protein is CASTLAGDTGELFF. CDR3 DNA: TGTGCCAGCACCTTAGCGGGGGACACCGGGGAGCTGTTTTTT.

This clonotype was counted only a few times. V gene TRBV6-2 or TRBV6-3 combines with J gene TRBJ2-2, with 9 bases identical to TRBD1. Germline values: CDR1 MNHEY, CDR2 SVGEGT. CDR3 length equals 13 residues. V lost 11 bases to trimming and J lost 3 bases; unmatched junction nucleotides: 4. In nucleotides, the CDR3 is TGTGCCGGAAGACAGGGGGACACCGGGGAGCTGTTTTTT. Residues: CAGRQGDTGELFF.

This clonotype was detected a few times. The CDR3 region has the DNA TGTGCCAGCAGTTCAACCCTCAGGGACCCTGGAAACACCATATATTTT. Amino acid sequence: CASSSTLRDPGNTIYF. The chain has TRBV28 and TRBJ1-3; the D gene is possibly TRBD1 (5 bases). This CDR3 is built from 16 residues. Trimming stripped 4 bases from V and 2 bases from J, with 15 bases between. The germline gives CDR1 MDHEN, CDR2 SYDVKM.

CDR3 in DNA: TGCGCCAGCAGCCAAGATAGAGTGGGTGGGAATGAGCAGTTCTTC. As protein: CASSQDRVGGNEQFF. The V call is TRBV4-3, the J call TRBJ2-1; D is uncertain. This CDR3 spans 15 amino acids. From germline, CDR1 is LGHNA and CDR2 YSLEER. V gave up 0 bases and J gave up 7 bases, with 13 bases separating them.

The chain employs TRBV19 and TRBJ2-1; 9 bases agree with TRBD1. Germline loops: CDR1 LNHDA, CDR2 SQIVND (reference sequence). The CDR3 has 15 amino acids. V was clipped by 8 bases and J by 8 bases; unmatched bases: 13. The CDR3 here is CASLSRQGVRDEQFF. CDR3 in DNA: TGTGCCAGTTTATCGCGACAGGGGGTCAGGGATGAGCAGTTCTTC. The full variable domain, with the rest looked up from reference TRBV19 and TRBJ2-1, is DGGITQSPKYLFRKEGQNVTLSCEQNLNHDAMYWYRQDPGQGLRLIYYSQIVNDFQKGDIAEGYSVSREKKESFPLTVTSAQKNPTAFYLCASLSRQGVRDEQFFGPGTRLTVL.

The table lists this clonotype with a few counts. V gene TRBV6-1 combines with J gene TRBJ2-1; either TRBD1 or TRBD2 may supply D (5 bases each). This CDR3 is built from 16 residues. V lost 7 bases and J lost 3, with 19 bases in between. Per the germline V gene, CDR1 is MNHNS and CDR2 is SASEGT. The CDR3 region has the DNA TGTGCCAGCAAAAGACTTCCGACAGACTACTACAATGAGCAGTTCTTC. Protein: CASKRLPTDYYNEQFF.